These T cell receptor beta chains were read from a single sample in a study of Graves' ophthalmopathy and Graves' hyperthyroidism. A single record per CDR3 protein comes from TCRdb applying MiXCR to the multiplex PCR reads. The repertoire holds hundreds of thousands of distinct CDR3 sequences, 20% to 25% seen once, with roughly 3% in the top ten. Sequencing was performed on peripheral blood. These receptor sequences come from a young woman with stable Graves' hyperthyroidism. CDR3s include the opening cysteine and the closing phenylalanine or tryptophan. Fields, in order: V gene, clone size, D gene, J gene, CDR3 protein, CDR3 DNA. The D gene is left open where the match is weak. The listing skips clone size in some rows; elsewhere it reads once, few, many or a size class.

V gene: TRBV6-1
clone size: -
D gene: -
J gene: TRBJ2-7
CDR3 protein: CASSVEGGDYEQYF
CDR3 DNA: TGTGCCAGCAGTGTCGAGGGCGGAGACTACGAGCAGTACTTC

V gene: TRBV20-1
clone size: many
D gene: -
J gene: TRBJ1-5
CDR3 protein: CSAQRGEGGMPQHF
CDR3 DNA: TGCAGTGCTCAAAGAGGCGAGGGGGGAATGCCCCAGCATTTT

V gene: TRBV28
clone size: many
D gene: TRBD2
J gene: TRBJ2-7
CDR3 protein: CASSLVTSGIRSYEQYF
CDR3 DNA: TGTGCCAGCAGTTTGGTGACTAGCGGGATTCGCTCCTACGAGCAGTACTTC

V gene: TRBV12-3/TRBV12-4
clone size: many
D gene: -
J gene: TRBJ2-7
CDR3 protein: CASTLGGSLDSSYEQYF
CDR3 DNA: TGTGCCAGCACCCTGGGGGGTTCTTTGGACAGCTCCTACGAGCAGTACTTC

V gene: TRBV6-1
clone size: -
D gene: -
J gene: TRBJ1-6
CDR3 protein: CASSFGGRSPLHF
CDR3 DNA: TGTGCCAGCAGCTTTGGGGGGCGATCACCCCTCCACTTT

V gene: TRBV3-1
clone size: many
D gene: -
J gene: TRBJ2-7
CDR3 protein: CASSQSSEQYF
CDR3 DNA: TGTGCCAGCAGCCAAAGCAGCGAGCAGTACTTC

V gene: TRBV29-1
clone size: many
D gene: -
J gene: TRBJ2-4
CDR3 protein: CSVSQGLNIKYF
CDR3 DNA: TGCAGCGTTAGCCAGGGGCTCAACATTAAGTACTTC

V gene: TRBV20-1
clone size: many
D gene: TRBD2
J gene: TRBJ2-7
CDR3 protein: CSAGTSEPYEQYF
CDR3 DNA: TGCAGTGCCGGGACTAGCGAACCCTACGAGCAGTACTTC

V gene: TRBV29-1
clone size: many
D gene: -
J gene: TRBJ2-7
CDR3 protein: CSVGVGYEQYF
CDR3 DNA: TGCAGCGTTGGGGTGGGGTACGAGCAGTACTTC

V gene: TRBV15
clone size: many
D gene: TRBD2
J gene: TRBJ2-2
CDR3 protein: CATSSGLAGSSNTGELFF
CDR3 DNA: TGTGCCACCAGTTCCGGACTAGCGGGCAGTTCGAACACCGGGGAGCTGTTTTTT

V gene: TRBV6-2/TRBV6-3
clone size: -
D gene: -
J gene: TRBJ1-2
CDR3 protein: CASRVTENYGYTF
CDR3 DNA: TGTGCCAGCAGGGTGACAGAGAACTATGGCTACACCTTC

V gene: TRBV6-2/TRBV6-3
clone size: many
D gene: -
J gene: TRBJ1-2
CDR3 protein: CAWSDNYGYTF
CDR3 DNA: TGTGCCTGGAGCGATAACTATGGCTACACCTTC

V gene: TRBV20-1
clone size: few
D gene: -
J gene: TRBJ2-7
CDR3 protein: CSAGQSNSYEQYF
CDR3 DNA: TGCAGTGCTGGGCAGTCAAATTCCTACGAGCAGTACTTC

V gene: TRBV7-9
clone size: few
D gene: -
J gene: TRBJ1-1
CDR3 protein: CASSPGWQSTEAFF
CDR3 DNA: TGTGCCAGCAGCCCCGGGTGGCAGTCTACTGAAGCTTTCTTT

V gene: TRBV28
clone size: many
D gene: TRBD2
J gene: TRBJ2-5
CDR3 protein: CASSSQRESGAETQYF
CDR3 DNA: TGTGCCAGCAGTTCCCAGCGGGAGTCAGGGGCAGAGACCCAGTACTTC

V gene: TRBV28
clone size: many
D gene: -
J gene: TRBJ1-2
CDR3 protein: CASSLWRQEYGYTF
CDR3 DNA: TGTGCCAGCAGTTTATGGCGACAGGAGTATGGCTACACCTTC

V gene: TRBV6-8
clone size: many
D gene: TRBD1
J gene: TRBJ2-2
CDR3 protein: CASSGGQGTNTGELFF
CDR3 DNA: TGTGCCAGCAGTGGGGGACAGGGCACGAACACCGGGGAGCTGTTTTTT

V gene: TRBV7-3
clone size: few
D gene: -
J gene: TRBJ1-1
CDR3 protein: CASSWTGNTEACF
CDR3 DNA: TGTGCCAGCAGCTGGACCGGGAACACTGAAGCTTGCTTT

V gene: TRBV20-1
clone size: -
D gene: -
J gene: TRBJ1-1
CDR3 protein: CSARSPGRNTEAFF
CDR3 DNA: TGCAGTGCTAGAAGCCCGGGGAGGAACACTGAAGCTTTCTTT

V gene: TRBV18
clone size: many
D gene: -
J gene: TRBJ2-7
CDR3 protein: CASSPLAPPDEQYF
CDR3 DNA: TGTGCCAGCTCACCACTAGCGCCCCCGGACGAGCAGTACTTC

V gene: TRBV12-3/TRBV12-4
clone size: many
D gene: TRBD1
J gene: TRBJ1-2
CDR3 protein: CASREPTGGENGYTF
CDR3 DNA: TGTGCCAGCAGAGAACCGACAGGGGGCGAGAATGGCTACACCTTC

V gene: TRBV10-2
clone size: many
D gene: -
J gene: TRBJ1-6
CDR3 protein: CATWKGENSPLHF
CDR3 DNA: TGCGCCACCTGGAAAGGCGAGAATTCACCCCTCCACTTT

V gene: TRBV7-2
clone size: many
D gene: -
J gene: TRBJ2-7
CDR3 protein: CASSYPGLLSYEQYF
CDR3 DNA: TGTGCCAGCAGCTACCCGGGACTCCTGTCCTACGAGCAGTACTTC

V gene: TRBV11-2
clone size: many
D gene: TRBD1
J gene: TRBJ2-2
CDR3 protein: CASSSGQGFGELFF
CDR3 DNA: TGTGCCAGCAGCTCAGGACAGGGATTCGGGGAGCTGTTTTTT

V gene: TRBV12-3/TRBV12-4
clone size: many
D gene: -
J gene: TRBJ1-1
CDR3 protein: CASSSGGSSTEAFF
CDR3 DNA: TGTGCCAGCAGTTCCGGGGGATCGAGCACTGAAGCTTTCTTT

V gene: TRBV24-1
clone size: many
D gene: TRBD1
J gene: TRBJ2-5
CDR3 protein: CATSATGEETQYF
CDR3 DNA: TGTGCCACCAGTGCAACAGGGGAAGAGACCCAGTACTTC

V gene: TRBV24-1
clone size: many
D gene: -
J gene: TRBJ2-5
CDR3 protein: CATSDPGLAETQYF
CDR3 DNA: TGTGCCACCAGTGACCCTGGACTTGCAGAGACCCAGTACTTC

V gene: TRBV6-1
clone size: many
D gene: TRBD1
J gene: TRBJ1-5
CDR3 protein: CASSDAGGRQPQHF
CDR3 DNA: TGTGCCAGCAGTGACGCAGGGGGGAGGCAGCCCCAGCATTTT

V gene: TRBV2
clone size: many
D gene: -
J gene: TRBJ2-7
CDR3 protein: CASTLTQSYEQYF
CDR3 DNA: TGTGCCAGCACCCTGACGCAATCCTACGAGCAGTACTTC

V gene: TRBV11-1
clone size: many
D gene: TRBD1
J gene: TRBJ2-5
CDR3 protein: CASSLVGDRLSAETQYF
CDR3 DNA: TGTGCCAGCAGCTTAGTTGGGGACAGGCTCAGTGCGGAGACCCAGTACTTC

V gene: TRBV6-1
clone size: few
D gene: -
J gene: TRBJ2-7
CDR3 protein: CASSETRGHEQYF
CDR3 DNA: TGTGCCAGCAGTGAGACTAGAGGTCACGAGCAGTACTTC

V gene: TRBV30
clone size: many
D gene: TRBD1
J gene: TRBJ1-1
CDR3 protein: CAWSRQGATFF
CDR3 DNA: TGTGCCTGGAGCCGACAGGGCGCCACTTTCTTT

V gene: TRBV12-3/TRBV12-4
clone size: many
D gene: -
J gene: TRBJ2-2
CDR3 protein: CASNHWRWNTGELFF
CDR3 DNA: TGTGCCAGCAATCATTGGAGATGGAACACCGGGGAGCTGTTTTTT

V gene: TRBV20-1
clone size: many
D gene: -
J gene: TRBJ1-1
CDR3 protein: CSADGTGILEAFF
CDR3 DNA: TGCAGTGCAGACGGGACGGGGATACTTGAAGCTTTCTTT

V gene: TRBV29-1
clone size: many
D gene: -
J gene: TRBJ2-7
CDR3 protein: CSVEVGGFYEQYF
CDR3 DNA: TGCAGCGTTGAAGTAGGGGGGTTCTACGAGCAGTACTTC

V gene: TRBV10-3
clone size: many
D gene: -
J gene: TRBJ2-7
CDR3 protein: CATLGTSFYEQYF
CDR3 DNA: TGTGCCACCCTGGGGACGTCTTTCTACGAGCAGTACTTC

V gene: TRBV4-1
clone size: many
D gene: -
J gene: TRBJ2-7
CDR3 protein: CASSQDTRRDLEQGQYF
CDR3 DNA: TGCGCCAGCAGCCAAGATACAAGGCGGGATCTAGAGCAAGGGCAGTACTTC

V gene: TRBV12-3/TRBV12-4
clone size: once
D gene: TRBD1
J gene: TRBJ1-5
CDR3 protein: CASTNSRTGDNQPQHF
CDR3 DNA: TGTGCCAGCACCAACTCTCGGACAGGTGACAATCAGCCCCAGCATTTT

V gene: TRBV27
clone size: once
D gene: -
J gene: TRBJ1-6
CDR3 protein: CASSLLTGDSPLHF
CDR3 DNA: TGTGCCAGCAGTCTCCTGACAGGAGATTCACCCCTCCACTTT

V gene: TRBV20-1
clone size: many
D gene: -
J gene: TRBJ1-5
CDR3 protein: CSARVGAGNWGQPQHF
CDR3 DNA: TGCAGTGCTAGAGTTGGGGCAGGGAATTGGGGTCAGCCCCAGCATTTT

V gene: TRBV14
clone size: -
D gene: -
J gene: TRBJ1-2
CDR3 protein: CASSHDRGISGYTF
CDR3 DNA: TGTGCCAGCAGCCACGACCGGGGGATCAGCGGCTACACCTTC

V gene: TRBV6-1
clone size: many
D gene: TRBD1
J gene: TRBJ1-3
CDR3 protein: CASSEIPPGGSGNTIYF
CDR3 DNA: TGTGCCAGCAGTGAAATCCCCCCAGGGGGCTCTGGAAACACCATATATTTT

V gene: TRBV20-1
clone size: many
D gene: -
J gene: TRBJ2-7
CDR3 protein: CSASGTYYEQYF
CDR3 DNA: TGCAGTGCTTCCGGGACATACTACGAGCAGTACTTC

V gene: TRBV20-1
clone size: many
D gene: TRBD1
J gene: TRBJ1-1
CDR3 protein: CSARDQQGAREAFF
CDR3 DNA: TGCAGTGCTAGAGACCAACAGGGGGCACGTGAAGCTTTCTTT

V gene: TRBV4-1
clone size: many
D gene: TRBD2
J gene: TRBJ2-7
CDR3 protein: CASSQDISPGLAVGEQYF
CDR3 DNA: TGCGCCAGCAGCCAAGATATATCGCCGGGACTAGCGGTTGGCGAGCAGTACTTC

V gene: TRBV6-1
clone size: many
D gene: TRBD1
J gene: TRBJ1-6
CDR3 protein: CASSSQQGAVNSPLHF
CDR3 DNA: TGTGCCAGCAGTAGTCAACAGGGGGCAGTTAATTCACCCCTCCACTTT

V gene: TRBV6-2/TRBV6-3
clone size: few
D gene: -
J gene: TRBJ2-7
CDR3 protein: CASRNRAPPYEQYF
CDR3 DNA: TGTGCCAGCAGAAACAGGGCCCCACCCTACGAGCAGTACTTC

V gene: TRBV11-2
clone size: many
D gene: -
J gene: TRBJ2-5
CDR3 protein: CASSHREQTQYF
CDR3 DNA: TGTGCCAGCAGCCACAGGGAACAGACCCAGTACTTC

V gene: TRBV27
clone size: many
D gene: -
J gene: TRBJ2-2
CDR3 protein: CASSSLLVTTGELFF
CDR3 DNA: TGTGCCAGCAGTTCCCTCCTCGTCACAACCGGGGAGCTGTTTTTT

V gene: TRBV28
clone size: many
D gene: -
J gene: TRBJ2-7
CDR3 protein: CASSLKGPIYEQYF
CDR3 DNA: TGTGCCAGCAGTTTAAAGGGACCGATCTACGAGCAGTACTTC

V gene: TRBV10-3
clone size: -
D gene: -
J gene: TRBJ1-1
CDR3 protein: CAISESWGTEAFF
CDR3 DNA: TGTGCCATCAGTGAGTCTTGGGGGACTGAAGCTTTCTTT

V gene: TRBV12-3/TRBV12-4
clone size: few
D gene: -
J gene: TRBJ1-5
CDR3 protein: CASSYSGENQPQHF
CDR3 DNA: TGTGCCAGCAGTTACAGTGGGGAAAATCAGCCCCAGCATTTT

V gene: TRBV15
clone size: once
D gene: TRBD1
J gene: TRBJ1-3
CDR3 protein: CATSKGQGISGNTIYF
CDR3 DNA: TGTGCCACCAGCAAGGGACAGGGAATCTCTGGAAACACCATATATTTT

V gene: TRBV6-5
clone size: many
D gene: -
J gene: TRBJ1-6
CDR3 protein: CASSYISDSHLHF
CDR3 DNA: TGTGCCAGCAGTTACATATCGGATTCACACCTCCACTTT

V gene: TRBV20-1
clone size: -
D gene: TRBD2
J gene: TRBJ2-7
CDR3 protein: CSARSSGSPREQYF
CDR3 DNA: TGCAGTGCTAGGTCTAGCGGGAGCCCGCGCGAGCAGTACTTC

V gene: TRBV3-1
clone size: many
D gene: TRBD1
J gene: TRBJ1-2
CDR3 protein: CASSRRDSNANYGYTF
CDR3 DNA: TGTGCCAGCAGCCGCCGGGACAGCAACGCGAACTATGGCTACACCTTC

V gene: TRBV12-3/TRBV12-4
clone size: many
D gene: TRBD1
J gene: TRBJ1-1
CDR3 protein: CASSGQVNTEAFF
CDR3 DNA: TGTGCCAGCAGCGGACAGGTGAACACTGAAGCTTTCTTT

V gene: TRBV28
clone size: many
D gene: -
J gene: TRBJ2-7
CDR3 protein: CASRPGGSNPYF
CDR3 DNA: TGTGCCAGCAGGCCCGGGGGCAGCAATCCGTACTTC

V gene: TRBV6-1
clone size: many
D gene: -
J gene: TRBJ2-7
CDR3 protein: CASTQGQEPYEQYF
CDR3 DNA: TGTGCCAGCACCCAGGGTCAGGAGCCCTACGAGCAGTACTTC

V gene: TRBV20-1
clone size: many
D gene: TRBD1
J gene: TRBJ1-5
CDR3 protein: CSAGTGAYGGPQHF
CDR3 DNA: TGCAGTGCCGGGACAGGGGCATATGGTGGGCCCCAGCATTTT